This is a list of T cell receptor beta chains from one sample in a study of regulatory dendritic cells for organ transplantation. Repertoires were generated with immunoSEQ multiplex PCR, while TCRdb's copy carries only in-frame clones and drops some. The sample has under 40,000 clones, 85% to 95% seen once. Material for sequencing was naive CD8+ T cells from blood. The receptors shown here come from a human donor in good health. Each CDR3 is given with its conserved first and last residue. The D gene is left open where the match is weak. Only some rows state a clone size, as once, few, many or a class for expanded clones.

v_gene,abundance,d_gene,j_gene,CDR3aa,CDR3nt
TRBV7-8,NA,TRBD2,TRBJ2-3,CASSPQRGGRADTQYF,TGTGCCAGCAGCCCTCAGCGGGGGGGGCGGGCAGATACGCAGTATTTT
TRBV27,few,NA,TRBJ1-2,CASSLYSGRLEDGYTF,TGTGCCAGCAGTTTATACTCTGGAAGGTTAGAGGATGGCTACACCTTC
TRBV4-3,NA,NA,TRBJ1-5,CASSQETGRNQPQHF,TGCGCCAGCAGCCAAGAGACAGGTCGAAATCAGCCCCAGCATTTT
TRBV2,few,NA,TRBJ1-4,CASSEGEKLFF,TGTGCCAGCAGTGAGGGGGAAAAACTGTTTTTT
TRBV15,NA,NA,TRBJ2-3,CATSREGLGPRDTQYF,TGTGCCACCAGCAGAGAAGGACTGGGGCCACGAGATACGCAGTATTTT
TRBV7-2,NA,NA,TRBJ1-2,CASSLGPLDGYTF,TGTGCCAGCAGCTTGGGCCCCCTAGATGGCTACACCTTC
TRBV4-1,NA,NA,TRBJ1-2,CASSQLDRRSDGYTF,TGCGCCAGCAGCCAACTTGACAGGAGATCAGATGGCTACACCTTC
TRBV27,NA,TRBD1,TRBJ1-4,CASSLDGQGMSWGEKLFF,TGTGCCAGCAGTTTGGACGGACAGGGGATGAGTTGGGGTGAAAAACTGTTTTTT
TRBV7-9,NA,NA,TRBJ1-4,CASSPTARATNEKLFF,TGTGCCAGCAGCCCTACCGCGAGGGCAACTAATGAAAAACTGTTTTTT
TRBV19,NA,NA,TRBJ2-2,CASHPISYTGELFF,TGTGCCAGTCACCCCATCTCATACACCGGGGAGCTGTTTTTT
TRBV9,NA,TRBD2,TRBJ2-7,CASSVTSGRGEQYF,TGTGCCAGCAGTGTAACTAGCGGGAGGGGCGAGCAGTACTTC
TRBV9,NA,TRBD1,TRBJ2-7,CASSTGTASSYEQYF,TGTGCCAGCAGCACAGGGACAGCCAGCTCCTACGAGCAGTACTTC
TRBV2,NA,NA,TRBJ2-3,CASSGTLSFETDTQYF,TGTGCCAGCAGTGGGACTCTGTCCTTCGAGACAGATACGCAGTATTTT
TRBV11-2,NA,NA,TRBJ2-7,CASSSQGRDARAYEQYF,TGTGCCAGCAGCTCCCAGGGCAGGGACGCACGGGCTTACGAGCAGTACTTC
TRBV27,NA,NA,TRBJ1-2,CASSFRQNYGYTF,TGTGCCAGCAGTTTCCGGCAGAACTATGGCTACACCTTC
TRBV7-9,NA,TRBD1,TRBJ2-2,CASSGDSSYTGELFF,TGTGCCAGCAGCGGGGACAGTAGTTACACCGGGGAGCTGTTTTTT
TRBV2,NA,NA,TRBJ2-7,CATRQYEQYF,TGTGCCACCCGACAGTACGAGCAGTACTTC
TRBV27,NA,TRBD1,TRBJ2-5,CASSSGQVEETQYF,TGTGCCAGCAGTTCCGGACAGGTTGAAGAGACCCAGTACTTC
TRBV4-2,NA,TRBD2,TRBJ2-7,CASSQVALAARNRNEQYF,TGTGCCAGCAGCCAAGTCGCCCTAGCGGCTCGAAATCGTAACGAGCAGTACTTC
TRBV15,NA,TRBD2,TRBJ2-5,CATRTGGTSGGLQETQYF,TGTGCCACCAGAACCGGAGGGACTAGCGGGGGGCTCCAAGAGACCCAGTACTTC
TRBV7-6,NA,NA,TRBJ2-7,CASSLREGHYEQYF,TGTGCCAGCAGCTTACGTGAAGGCCACTACGAGCAGTACTTC
TRBV4-1,NA,TRBD1,TRBJ2-7,CASSHGTAIEQYF,TGCGCCAGCAGCCACGGGACAGCTATCGAGCAGTACTTC
TRBV4-3,once,NA,TRBJ1-2,CASSQDFGQAYGYTF,TGCGCCAGCAGCCAAGATTTTGGGCAGGCGTATGGCTACACCTTC
TRBV5-4,NA,TRBD2,TRBJ2-5,CASSLALAGVTGETQYF,TGTGCCAGCAGCTTGGCCCTAGCGGGGGTAACGGGGGAGACCCAGTACTTC
TRBV27,NA,NA,TRBJ1-5,CASSDGGSYQPQHF,TGTGCCAGCAGTGATGGGGGGAGCTATCAGCCCCAGCATTTT
TRBV21-1,NA,NA,TRBJ1-3,CASSKFPFTFRGPTTGNTIYF,TGTGCCAGCAGCAAATTCCCCTTTACCTTCAGGGGCCCTACGACGGGAAACACCATATATTTT
TRBV7-6,NA,TRBD1,TRBJ1-3,CASSSRQGAKGNTIYF,TGTGCCAGCAGCTCAAGACAGGGGGCTAAAGGAAACACCATATATTTT
TRBV7-9,NA,TRBD1,TRBJ2-1,CASSSPGTGGNEQFF,TGTGCCAGCAGCTCCCCAGGGACAGGGGGCAATGAGCAGTTCTTC
TRBV4-3,NA,NA,TRBJ2-1,CASSQDVGYEQFF,TGCGCCAGCAGCCAAGATGTGGGGTATGAGCAGTTCTTC
TRBV11-2,NA,NA,TRBJ2-7,CASSLDPAWDPYEQYF,TGTGCCAGCAGCTTAGATCCCGCCTGGGACCCCTACGAGCAGTACTTC
TRBV19,NA,NA,TRBJ2-3,CASRTGAGQYF,TGTGCCAGTAGAACGGGGGCAGGGCAGTATTTT
TRBV9,once,NA,TRBJ1-1,CASSVADSREAFF,TGTGCCAGCAGCGTAGCGGACAGCCGGGAAGCTTTCTTT
TRBV7-9,NA,TRBD2,TRBJ2-1,CASSPTSSGGNNEQFF,TGTGCCAGCAGCCCTACCTCTAGCGGGGGCAACAATGAGCAGTTCTTC